These 5 T cell receptor beta chains originate from one sample sequenced in a study of Graves' ophthalmopathy and Graves' hyperthyroidism. RNA transcripts served as template for amplifying TCR beta CDR3 sequences. RT-PCR was first run with HTBI primers, then multiplex PCR in a second round. Each CDR3 protein is one row after TCRdb ran MiXCR on the multiplex PCR reads. The sample lists about 620,000 distinct CDR3 sequences, 22% occurring once. Sequenced sample: peripheral blood. These receptors all come from a woman between 18 and 29 years old with stable Graves' hyperthyroidism. Some clones in this sample may be carry-over from other donors' samples.

The chain uses TRBV24-1 and TRBJ2-3; TRBD1 is a possible D gene (6 bases). The CDR3 spans 20 residues. Germline CDR1 KGHDR, CDR2 SFDVKD. V lost 3 bases, J lost 2 bases, and 26 bases lay in between. CDR3 region: CATSDPTRPQGQRTTDTQYF. DNA of the CDR3: TGTGCCACCAGTGATCCGACCCGACCACAGGGCCAAAGAACCACAGATACGCAGTATTTT.

Note on this clonotype: Relative to the germline gene, one junction end is altered; a read error may explain this. V and J are TRBV20-1 and TRBJ1-1; possible D gene TRBD1, 6 bases. Germline V gene lookup returns CDR1 DFQATT and CDR2 SNEGSKA (reference sequence). The CDR3 totals 13 residues. The CDR3 spells CSARGGGPHQTPF. CDR3 in DNA: TGCAGTGCTAGGGGCGGGGGGCCGCACCAGACACCTTTT.

This clonotype showed up many times. The CDR3 region has the DNA TGTGCCAGCAGCCGAGGCAAGGGAGGAGGCAATCAGCCCCAGCATTTT. This gives the protein CASSRGKGGGNQPQHF. This sequence joins TRBV28 and TRBJ1-5; D is ambiguous. This CDR3 contains 16 residues. CDR1 is MDHEN and CDR2 is SYDVKM in the germline V gene. Trimming took 6 bases from V and 2 from J, leaving 17 bases between them. Variable domain in full (rest from reference TRBV28 and TRBJ1-5): DVKVTQSSRYLVKRTGEKVFLECVQDMDHENMFWYRQDPGLGLRLIYFSYDVKMKEKGDIPEGYSVSREKKERFSLILESASTNQTSMYLCASSRGKGGGNQPQHFGDGTRLSIL.

There are many counts of this clonotype. The CDR3 DNA reads TGTGCCACAGAGGGACAGGGGAACTATGGCTACACCTTC. This sequence encodes CATEGQGNYGYTF. The gene calls are TRBV24-1 and TRBJ1-2; 10 bases are a match to TRBD1. V gave up 10 bases and J gave up 2 bases; unmatched junction bases: 3. The V gene's germline CDR1 is KGHDR and CDR2 SFDVKD. This CDR3 has 13 amino acids.

This clonotype was seen only a few times. The gene calls are TRBV6-1 and TRBJ1-2; D is undetermined. V was pared by 8 bases and J by 7 bases, with 17 bases between. The CDR3 is 13 amino acids. Germline V gene lookup returns CDR1 MNHNS and CDR2 SASEGT. The CDR3 nucleotides are TGTGCCAGCCCAAGAGGTTTGGGTCGTGGCTACACCTTC. Translating gives CASPRGLGRGYTF.